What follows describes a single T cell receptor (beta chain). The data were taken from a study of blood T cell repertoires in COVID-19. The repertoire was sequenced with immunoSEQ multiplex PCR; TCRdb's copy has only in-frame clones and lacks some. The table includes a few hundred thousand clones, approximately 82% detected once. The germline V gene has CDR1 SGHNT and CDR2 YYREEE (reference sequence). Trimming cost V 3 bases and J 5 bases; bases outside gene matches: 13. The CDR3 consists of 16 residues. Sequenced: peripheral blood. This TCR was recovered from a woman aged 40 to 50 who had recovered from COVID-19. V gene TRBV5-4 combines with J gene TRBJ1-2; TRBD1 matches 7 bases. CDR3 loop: CASSSMNRDRVYGYTF. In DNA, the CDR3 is TGTGCCAGCAGCTCGATGAACCGGGACAGAGTTTATGGCTACACCTTC.